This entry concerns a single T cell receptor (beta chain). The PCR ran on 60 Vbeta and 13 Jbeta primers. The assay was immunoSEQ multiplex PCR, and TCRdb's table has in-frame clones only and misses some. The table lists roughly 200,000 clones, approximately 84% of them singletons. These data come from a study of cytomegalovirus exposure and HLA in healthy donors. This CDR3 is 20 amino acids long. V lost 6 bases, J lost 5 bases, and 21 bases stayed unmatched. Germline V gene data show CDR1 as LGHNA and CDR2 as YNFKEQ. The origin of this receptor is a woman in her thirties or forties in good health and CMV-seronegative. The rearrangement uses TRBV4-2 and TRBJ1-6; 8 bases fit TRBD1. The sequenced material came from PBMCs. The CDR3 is CASSQTGQVEDAPNNSPLHF. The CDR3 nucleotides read TGTGCCAGCAGTCAAACGGGACAGGTCGAAGATGCCCCAAATAATTCACCCCTCCACTTT.